The entry below gives a single T cell receptor beta chain sequence along with its context. Which antigen it targets is not known. No much larger clonotype is one base removed from it; base qualities were not supplied. TCRbeta CDR3 regions were amplified from genomic DNA by means of the immunoSEQ Assay, a bias-controlled multiplex PCR. As for the original processing: The number of nucleated cells in each sample was estimated by amplification of reference gene primers within the assay. To quantify the absolute abundance of each unique TCRbeta CDR3 rearrangement, sequence reads were collapsed and filtered. For each sample, productive Simpson clonality was calculated by taking the square root of Simpson's diversity index across productive rearrangements. TCRdb took over this immuneACCESS table, retaining in-frame rearrangements with V and J assigned. Such tables are incomplete; in checked studies, under half of the missing clones stem from an unresolved V gene, and the remainder is unexplained. D and trimming come from the DNA, and the V and J calls and clone size come from that table. The sample table shows about 280,000 clones, and 87% are seen once. Around 5.8% of the sample belongs to the ten largest clones.

The data derive from a study of blood T cell repertoires in COVID-19 (TCRdb year 2020). General notes on the study: Samples from collaborators originated in the United States, Italy and Spain and spanned both the acute and convalescent phases of COVID-19. The material from the prospective study consisted of cDNA or gDNA derived from T cells, B-cell-depleted T cells, or PBMCs. Subjects who had been exposed to COVID-19, were actively infected with it, or had recovered from it provided the deeply sampled blood TCRbeta repertoires that made up the dataset. The repertoires were made available in a free public database intended to serve as a resource for research on the immune response to SARS-CoV-2. The samples were drawn from the first 160 participants of the ongoing ImmuneRACE study and from some 1,300 subjects provided by 6 global collaborators. The sample metadata nearly always contained a de-identified subject ID, COVID-19 status, age in years and sex. Where available, HLA class I and class II types were obtained from metadata supplied by the sample provider rather than from assay-based typing. Study-wide conclusions, independent of this receptor: Clinical and demographic metadata were provided uncurated, with the amount varying by source and participant.

The CDR3 goes from the cysteine to the phenylalanine over 15 residues. Just CDR3 DNA is preserved here, 45 bases in frame from base 1. CDR1 and CDR2, per the germline V gene (reference sequence), are GTSNPN and SVGIG. Trimming takes 0 bases from V and 0 bases from J, and the germline ends sit 12 bases apart. Participants in the prospective study were aged roughly 18 to 100 years, lived in over 20 United States geographic areas, and enrolled through a virtual design. In the prospective study, participants were assigned to cohorts based on the clinical history participants reported in a screening survey and a study questionnaire. ImmuneRACE Cohort 3 recovered participants were defined by two consecutive negative NP/OP PCR tests, healthcare professional clearance, or symptom resolution. Mobile phlebotomists in the prospective study collected whole blood, serum and a nasopharyngeal or oropharyngeal swab from every participant. Over a roughly two-month period, participants in the prospective study had the option of providing additional blood draws and questionnaires. Before DNA extraction, prospective study blood samples were shipped either frozen or at room temperature.

The rearranged chain carries TRBV30 and TRBJ2-7; no confident D gene assignment can be made. This TCR derives from a woman in her forties who had recovered from COVID-19. The sample was PBMCs or T cells enriched from blood (not recorded which). The bases read TGTGCCTGGAGTGTATCCGGTCTAAGCTCCTACGAGCAGTACTTC. Its coded protein is CAWSVSGLSSYEQYF.